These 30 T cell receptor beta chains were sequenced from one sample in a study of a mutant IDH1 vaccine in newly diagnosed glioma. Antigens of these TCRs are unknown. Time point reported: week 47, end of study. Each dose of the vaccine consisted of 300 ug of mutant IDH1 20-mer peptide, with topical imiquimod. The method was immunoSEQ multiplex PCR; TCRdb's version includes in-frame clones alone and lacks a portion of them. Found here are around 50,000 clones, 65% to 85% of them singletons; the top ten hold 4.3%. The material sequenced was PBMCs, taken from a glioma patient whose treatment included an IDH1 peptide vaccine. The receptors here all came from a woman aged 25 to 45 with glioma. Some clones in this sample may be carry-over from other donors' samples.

The CDR3 protein is CAISEKRRREGQSLSYEQYF. The CDR3 DNA sequence: TGTGCCATCAGTGAGAAAAGAAGGAGGGAGGGCCAGTCGCTCTCCTACGAGCAGTACTTC. The rearrangement links TRBV10-3 to TRBJ2-7; 7 nucleotides agree with TRBD2. With 2 bases clipped from V and 0 bases from J, the junction kept 19 bases outside the gene matches. The CDR3 contains 20 residues. CDR1 is ENHRY, CDR2 SYGVKD, per germline.

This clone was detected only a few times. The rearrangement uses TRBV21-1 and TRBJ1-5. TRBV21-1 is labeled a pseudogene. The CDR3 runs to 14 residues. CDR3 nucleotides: TGTGCCAACTCTTTAGGGGGGCTCGATCAGCCCCAGCATTTT. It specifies CANSLGGLDQPQHF.

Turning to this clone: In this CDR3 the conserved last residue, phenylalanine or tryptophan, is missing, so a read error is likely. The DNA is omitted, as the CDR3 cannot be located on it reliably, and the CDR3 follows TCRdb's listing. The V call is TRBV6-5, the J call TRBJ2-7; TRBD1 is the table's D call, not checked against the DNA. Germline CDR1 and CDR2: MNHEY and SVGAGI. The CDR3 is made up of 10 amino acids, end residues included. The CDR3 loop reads CASNHRSYRD.

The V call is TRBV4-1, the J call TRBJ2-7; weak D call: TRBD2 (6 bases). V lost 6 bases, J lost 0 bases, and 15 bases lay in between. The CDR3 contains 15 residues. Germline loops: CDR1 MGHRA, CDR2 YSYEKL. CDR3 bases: TGCGCCAGCAGTCCCGGACTATCCATCTCCTACGAGCAGTACTTC. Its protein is CASSPGLSISYEQYF.

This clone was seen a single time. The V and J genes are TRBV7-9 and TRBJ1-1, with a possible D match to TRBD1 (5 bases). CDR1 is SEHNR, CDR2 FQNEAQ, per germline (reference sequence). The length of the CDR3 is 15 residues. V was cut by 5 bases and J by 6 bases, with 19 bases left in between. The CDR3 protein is CASSPLGDQGAEAFF. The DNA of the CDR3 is TGTGCCAGCAGCCCCCTCGGTGACCAGGGAGCTGAAGCTTTCTTT.

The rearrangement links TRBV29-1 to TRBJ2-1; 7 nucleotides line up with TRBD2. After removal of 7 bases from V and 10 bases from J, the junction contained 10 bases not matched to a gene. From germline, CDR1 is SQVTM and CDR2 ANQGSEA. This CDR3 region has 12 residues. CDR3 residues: CSARAGIGEQFF. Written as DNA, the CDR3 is TGCAGCGCCCGAGCGGGAATAGGCGAGCAGTTCTTC.

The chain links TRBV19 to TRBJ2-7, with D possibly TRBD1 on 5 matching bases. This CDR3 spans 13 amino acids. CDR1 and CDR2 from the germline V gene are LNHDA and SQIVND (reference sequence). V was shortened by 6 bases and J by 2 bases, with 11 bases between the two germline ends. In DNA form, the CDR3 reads TGTGCCAGTAGAATGGGGCCAACCTACGAGCAGTACTTC. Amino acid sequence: CASRMGPTYEQYF.

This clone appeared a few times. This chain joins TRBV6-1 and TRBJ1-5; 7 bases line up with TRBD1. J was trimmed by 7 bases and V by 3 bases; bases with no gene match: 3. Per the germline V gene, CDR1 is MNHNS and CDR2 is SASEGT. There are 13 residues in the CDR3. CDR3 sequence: CASSDAGGQPQHF. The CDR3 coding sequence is TGTGCCAGCAGTGACGCAGGGGGGCAGCCCCAGCATTTT.

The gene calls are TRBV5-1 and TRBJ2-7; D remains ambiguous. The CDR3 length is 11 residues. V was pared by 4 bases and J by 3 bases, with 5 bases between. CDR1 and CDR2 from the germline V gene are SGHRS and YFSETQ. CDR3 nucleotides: TGCGCCAGCAGCAACCTCTACGAGCAGTACTTC. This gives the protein CASSNLYEQYF.

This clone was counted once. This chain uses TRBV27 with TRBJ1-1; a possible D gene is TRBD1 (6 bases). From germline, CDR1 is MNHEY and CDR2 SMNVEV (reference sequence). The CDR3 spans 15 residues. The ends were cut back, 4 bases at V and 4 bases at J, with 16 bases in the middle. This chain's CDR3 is CASSSRQAGSTEAFF. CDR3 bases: TGTGCCAGCAGTTCCCGACAGGCCGGGAGCACTGAAGCTTTCTTT.

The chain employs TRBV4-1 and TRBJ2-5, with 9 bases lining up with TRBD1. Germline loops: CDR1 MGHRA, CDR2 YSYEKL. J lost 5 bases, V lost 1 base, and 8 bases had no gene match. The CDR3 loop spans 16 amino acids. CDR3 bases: TGCGCCAGCAGCCAAGGACGGACAGGGGTTCTTGAGACCCAGTACTTC. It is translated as CASSQGRTGVLETQYF.

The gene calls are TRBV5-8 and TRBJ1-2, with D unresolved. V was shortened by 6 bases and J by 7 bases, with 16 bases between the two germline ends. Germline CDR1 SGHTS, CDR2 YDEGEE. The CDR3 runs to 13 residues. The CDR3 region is CASTPNVYPGYTF. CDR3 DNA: TGTGCCAGCACCCCGAACGTATACCCTGGCTACACCTTC.

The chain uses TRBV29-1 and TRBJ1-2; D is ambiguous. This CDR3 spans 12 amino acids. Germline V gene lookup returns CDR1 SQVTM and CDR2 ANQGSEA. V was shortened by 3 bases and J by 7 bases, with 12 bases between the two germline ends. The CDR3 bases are TGCAGCGTTGACGGTGAGCAAGGTGGCTACACCTTC. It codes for CSVDGEQGGYTF.

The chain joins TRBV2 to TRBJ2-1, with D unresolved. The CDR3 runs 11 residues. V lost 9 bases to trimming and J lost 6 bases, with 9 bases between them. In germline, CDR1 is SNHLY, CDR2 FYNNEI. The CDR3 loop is CARARPNEQFF. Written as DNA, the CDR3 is TGTGCCAGAGCTAGGCCCAATGAGCAGTTCTTC.

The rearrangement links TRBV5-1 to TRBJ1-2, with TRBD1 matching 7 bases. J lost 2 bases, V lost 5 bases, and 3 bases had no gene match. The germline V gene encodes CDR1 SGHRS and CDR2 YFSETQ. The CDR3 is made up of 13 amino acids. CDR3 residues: CASSLGQNYGYTF. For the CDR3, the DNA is TGCGCCAGCAGTCTGGGACAGAACTATGGCTACACCTTC.

In DNA, the CDR3 is TGTGCCAGTAGTCGATATAACACCGGGGAGCTGTTTTTT. Amino acid sequence: CASSRYNTGELFF. V and J are TRBV19 and TRBJ2-2, with no clear D. V lost 5 bases and J 2 bases, leaving 6 bases between the germline ends. The CDR3 is 13 residues long. CDR1 and CDR2 from the germline V gene are LNHDA and SQIVND (reference sequence).

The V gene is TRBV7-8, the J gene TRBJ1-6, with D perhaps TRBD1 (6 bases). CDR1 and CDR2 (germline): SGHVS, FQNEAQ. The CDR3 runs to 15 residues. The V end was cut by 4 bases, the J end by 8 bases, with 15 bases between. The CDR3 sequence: CASSSTQGGDSPLHF. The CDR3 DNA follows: TGTGCCAGCAGCTCAACACAGGGTGGCGATTCACCCCTCCACTTT.

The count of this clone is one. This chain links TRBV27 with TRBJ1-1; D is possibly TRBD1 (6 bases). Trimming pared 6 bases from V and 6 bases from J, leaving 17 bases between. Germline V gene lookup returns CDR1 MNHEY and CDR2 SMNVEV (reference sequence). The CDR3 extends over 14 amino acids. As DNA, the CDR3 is TGTGCCAGCAGCAGTTCCGGCAGGGGCGCTGAAGCTTTCTTT. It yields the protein CASSSSGRGAEAFF.

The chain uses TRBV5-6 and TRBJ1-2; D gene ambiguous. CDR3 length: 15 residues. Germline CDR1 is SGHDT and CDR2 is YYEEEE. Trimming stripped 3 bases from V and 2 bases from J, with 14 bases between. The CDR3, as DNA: TGTGCCAGCAGCTCGGAGGTAGCCCGGAACTATGGCTACACCTTC. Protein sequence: CASSSEVARNYGYTF.

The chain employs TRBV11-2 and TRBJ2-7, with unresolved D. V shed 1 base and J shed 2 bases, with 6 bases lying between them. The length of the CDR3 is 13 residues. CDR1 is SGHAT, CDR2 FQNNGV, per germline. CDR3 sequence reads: CASSLGRTYEQYF. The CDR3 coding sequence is TGTGCCAGCAGCTTAGGCAGAACCTACGAGCAGTACTTC. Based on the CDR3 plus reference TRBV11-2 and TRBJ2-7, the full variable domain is EAGVAQSPRYKIIEKRQSVAFWCNPISGHATLYWYQQILGQGPKLLIQFQNNGVVDDSQLPKDRFSAERLKGVDSTLKIQPAKLEDSAVYLCASSLGRTYEQYFGPGTRLTVT.

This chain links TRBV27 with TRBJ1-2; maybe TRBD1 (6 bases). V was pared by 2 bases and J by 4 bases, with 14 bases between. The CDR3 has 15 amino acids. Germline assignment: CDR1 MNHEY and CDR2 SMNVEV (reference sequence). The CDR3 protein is CASSLQRQEVYGYTF. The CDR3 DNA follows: TGTGCCAGCAGTTTACAGAGACAGGAGGTCTATGGCTACACCTTC.

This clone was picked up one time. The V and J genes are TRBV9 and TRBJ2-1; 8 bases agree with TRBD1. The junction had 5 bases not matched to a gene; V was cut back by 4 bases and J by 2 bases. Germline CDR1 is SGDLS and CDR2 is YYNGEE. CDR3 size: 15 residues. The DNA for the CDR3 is TGTGCCAGCAGCATGACAGGGGCGCCCTACAATGAGCAGTTCTTC. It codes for CASSMTGAPYNEQFF. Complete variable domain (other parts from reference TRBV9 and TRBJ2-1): DSGVTQTPKHLITATGQRVTLRCSPRSGDLSVYWYQQSLDQGLQFLIQYYNGEERAKGNILERFSAQQFPDLHSELNLSSLELGDSALYFCASSMTGAPYNEQFFGPGTRLTVL.

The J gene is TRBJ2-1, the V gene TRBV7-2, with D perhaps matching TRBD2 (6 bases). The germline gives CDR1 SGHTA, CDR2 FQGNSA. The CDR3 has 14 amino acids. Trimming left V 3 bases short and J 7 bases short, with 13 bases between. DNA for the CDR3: TGTGCCAGCAGCTTTAGCGGTAGTGAGAATGAGCAGTTCTTC. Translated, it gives CASSFSGSENEQFF.

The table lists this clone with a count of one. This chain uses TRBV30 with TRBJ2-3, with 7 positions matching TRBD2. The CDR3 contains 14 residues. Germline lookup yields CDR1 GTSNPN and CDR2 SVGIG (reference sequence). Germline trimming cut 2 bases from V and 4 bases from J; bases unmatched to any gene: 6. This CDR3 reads CAWSKAGVADTQYF. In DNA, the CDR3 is TGTGCCTGGAGTAAGGCGGGAGTAGCAGATACGCAGTATTTT.

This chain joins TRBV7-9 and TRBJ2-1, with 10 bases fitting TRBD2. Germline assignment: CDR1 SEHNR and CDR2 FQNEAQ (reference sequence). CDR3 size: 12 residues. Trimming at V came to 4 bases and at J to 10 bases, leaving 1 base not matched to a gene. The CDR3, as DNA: TGTGCCAGCAGCTCGGGACTAGCGGAGCAGTTCTTC. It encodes CASSSGLAEQFF.

CDR3 sequence: CASSQLGSLRWSDNNEQFF. The CDR3, as DNA: TGCGCCAGCAGCCAGTTGGGCAGTCTACGGTGGTCGGACAACAATGAGCAGTTCTTC. The chain recombines TRBV4-1 with TRBJ2-1, with D possibly matching TRBD1 (5 bases). The CDR3 length is 19 residues. Trimming stripped 3 bases from V and 5 bases from J, with 26 bases between. Germline V gene sequence: CDR1 MGHRA, CDR2 YSYEKL.

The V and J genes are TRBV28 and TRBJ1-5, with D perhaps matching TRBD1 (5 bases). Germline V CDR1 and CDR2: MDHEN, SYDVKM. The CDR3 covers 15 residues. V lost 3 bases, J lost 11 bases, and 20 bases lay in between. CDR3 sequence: CASSFAGRYLSAQHF. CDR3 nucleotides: TGTGCCAGCAGTTTCGCGGGACGGTACCTATCGGCCCAGCATTTT.

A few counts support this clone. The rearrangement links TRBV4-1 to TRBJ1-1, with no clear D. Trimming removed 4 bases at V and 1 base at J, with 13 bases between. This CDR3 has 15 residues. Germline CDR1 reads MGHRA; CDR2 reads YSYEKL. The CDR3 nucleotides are TGCGCCAGCAGCCTTCCAATTCGGGGGAACACTGAAGCTTTCTTT. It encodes CASSLPIRGNTEAFF.

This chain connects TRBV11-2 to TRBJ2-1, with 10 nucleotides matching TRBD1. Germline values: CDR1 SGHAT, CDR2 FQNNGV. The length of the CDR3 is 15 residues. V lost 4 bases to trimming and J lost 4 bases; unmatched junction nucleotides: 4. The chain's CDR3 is CASSSPGQGYNEQFF. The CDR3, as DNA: TGTGCCAGCAGCTCCCCGGGACAGGGGTACAATGAGCAGTTCTTC.

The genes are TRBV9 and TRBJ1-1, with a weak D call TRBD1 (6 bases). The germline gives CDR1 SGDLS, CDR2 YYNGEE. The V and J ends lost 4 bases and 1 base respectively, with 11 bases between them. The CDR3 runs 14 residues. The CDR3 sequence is CASSPWTENTEAFF. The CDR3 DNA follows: TGTGCCAGCAGCCCGTGGACAGAGAACACTGAAGCTTTCTTT.